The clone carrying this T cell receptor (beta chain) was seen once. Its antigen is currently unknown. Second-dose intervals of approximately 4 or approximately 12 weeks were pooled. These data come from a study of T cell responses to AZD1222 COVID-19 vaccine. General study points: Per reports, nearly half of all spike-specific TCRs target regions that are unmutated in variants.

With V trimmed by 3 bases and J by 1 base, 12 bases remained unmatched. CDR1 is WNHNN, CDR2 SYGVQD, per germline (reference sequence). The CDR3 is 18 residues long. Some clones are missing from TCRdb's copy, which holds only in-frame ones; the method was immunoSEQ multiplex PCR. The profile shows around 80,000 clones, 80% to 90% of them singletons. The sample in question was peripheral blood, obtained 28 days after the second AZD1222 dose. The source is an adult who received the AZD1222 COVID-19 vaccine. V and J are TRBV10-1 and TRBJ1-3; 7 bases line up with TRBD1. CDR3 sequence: CASSDVRRGLDSGNTIYF. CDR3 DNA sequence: TGCGCCAGCAGTGACGTGCGGAGGGGGCTAGATTCTGGAAACACCATATATTTT.